These 14 T cell receptor beta chains came from one sample sequenced in a study of blood T cells in healthy people across ages (dated by TCRdb to 2014 to 2015). To prepare the library, 5' RACE was applied. Sequenced using an Illumina HiSeq 2500. The second PCR ran for about 6 to 12 cycles and used a J-beta primer mix along with a sample-barcoded 5' primer. The raw public data were reprocessed by TCRdb itself: fastp quality trimming at Q25, MiXCR clonotype calling, in-frame beta chains only. Each CDR3 protein appears once, grouped with its most common genes and DNA. The sample yields 1.5 million to 2 million distinct CDR3 sequences; around half were counted once. The top ten clonotypes cover less than 2.5% of the sample. Sequenced sample: blood. The receptors here all came from a woman between 40 and 50 years old in good health.

In this sample, this clonotype turned up a few times. This sequence joins TRBV7-2 and TRBJ2-5; no clear D gene. Trimming removed 0 bases from V and 4 bases from J, with 12 bases in between. The CDR3 contains 15 residues. CDR1 SGHTA and CDR2 FQGNSA come from the germline V gene. For the CDR3, the DNA is TGTGCCAGCAGCTTAGCCCAACCAGGTGGAGAGACCCAGTACTTC. Translating gives CASSLAQPGGETQYF. The full variable domain, completed using reference TRBV7-2 and TRBJ2-5, is GAGVSQSPSNKVTEKGKDVELRCDPISGHTALYWYRQSLGQGLEFLIYFQGNSAPDKSGLPSDRFSAERTGGSVSTLTIQRTQQEDSAVYLCASSLAQPGGETQYFGPGTRLLVL.

The chain links TRBV20-1 to TRBJ2-1; a weak D match, TRBD1 (6 bases). This CDR3 region has 12 residues. Looked up from germline, CDR1 is DFQATT and CDR2 is SNEGSKA (reference sequence). Trimming took off 4 bases at V and 4 bases at J, with 8 bases between the two ends. In DNA form, the CDR3 reads TGCAGTGCTATTGACAGGTACAATGAGCAGTTCTTC. It codes for CSAIDRYNEQFF.

The CDR3 here is CSGIRDRGQYF. The CDR3 bases are TGCAGCGGAATACGGGACAGGGGGCAGTATTTT. V gene TRBV29-1 combines with J gene TRBJ2-3, with 10 nucleotides matching TRBD1. CDR1 and CDR2 from the germline V gene are SQVTM and ANQGSEA. The J segment lost 11 bases and the V segment lost 7 bases, leaving 6 bases of the junction unmatched. The CDR3 contains 11 residues.

This clonotype appeared a few times. This sequence joins TRBV7-2 and TRBJ2-1, with D hard to call. Germline V gene lookup returns CDR1 SGHTA and CDR2 FQGNSA. This CDR3 has 11 residues. V lost 2 bases, J lost 11 bases, and 7 bases lay in between. This CDR3 reads CASSLTSKQFF. DNA of the CDR3: TGTGCCAGCAGCTTAACATCCAAGCAGTTCTTC.

The chain combines TRBV7-2 with TRBJ2-1; 12 bases line up with TRBD2. Per the germline V gene, CDR1 is SGHTA and CDR2 is FQGNSA. J gave up 9 bases and V 2 bases, and 8 bases lay outside the gene matches. The CDR3 length is 16 residues. The CDR3 sequence: CASSLKTSGGTIEQFF. As DNA, the CDR3 is TGTGCCAGCAGCTTAAAGACTAGCGGGGGCACGATTGAGCAGTTCTTC.

This clonotype has more than one count but fewer than ten. V and J are TRBV27 and TRBJ2-7, with TRBD1 as a possible D gene (6 bases). Trimming took off 8 bases at V and 4 bases at J, with 21 bases between the two ends. CDR3 length equals 15 residues. Germline V CDR1 and CDR2: MNHEY, SMNVEV (reference sequence). CDR3 in amino acids: CASGSQGGKIYEQYF. The CDR3 nucleotides are TGTGCCAGCGGATCGCAAGGGGGTAAAATATACGAGCAGTACTTC.

This clonotype showed up just a few times. The chain couples TRBV20-1 to TRBJ2-7; 8 nucleotides line up with TRBD1. The V segment lost 3 bases and the J segment 0 bases; nucleotides outside the gene matches: 10. This CDR3 contains 16 residues. Germline CDR1 DFQATT, CDR2 SNEGSKA (reference sequence). The CDR3 DNA follows: TGCAGTGCTAGGGGTTCGGACAGGGTGGTCTCCTACGAGCAGTACTTC. Amino acids: CSARGSDRVVSYEQYF.

There are a few counts of this clonotype. The chain uses TRBV9 and TRBJ1-1; the D gene is possibly TRBD1 (5 bases). V was clipped by 7 bases and J by 4 bases, with 11 bases between them. Germline-derived CDR1 and CDR2 are SGDLS and YYNGEE. The CDR3 is 12 amino acids. The CDR3 DNA reads TGTGCCAGCTCCGGGGCCGGCACTGAAGCTTTCTTT. It translates to CASSGAGTEAFF.

This rearrangement joins TRBV18 to TRBJ2-4; D ambiguous. Germline V CDR1 and CDR2: KGHSH, LQKENI. The CDR3 is made up of 11 amino acids. V lost 6 bases to trimming and J lost 13 bases, with 13 bases between them. The CDR3 DNA reads TGTGCCAGCTCCCCTAATACGAAGCAGTACTTC. It translates to CASSPNTKQYF.

The rearrangement joins TRBV6-5 to TRBJ1-6; TRBD1 might be the D (6 bases). Trimming removed 0 bases at V and 5 bases at J, with 11 bases between. Germline CDR1 and CDR2: MNHEY and SVGAGI. This CDR3 contains 16 residues. The CDR3 here is CASSYSDRVHNSPLHF. CDR3 coding DNA: TGTGCCAGCAGTTACTCGGACAGAGTCCATAATTCACCCCTCCACTTT.

Written as DNA, the CDR3 is TGCGCCAGCAGGTCGCTGGGGGGGGCGGACAATGAGCAGTTCTTC. This sequence encodes CASRSLGGADNEQFF. The J gene is TRBJ2-1, the V gene TRBV5-1; possible D gene TRBD2, 7 bases. CDR3 size: 15 residues. Germline V gives CDR1 SGHRS, CDR2 YFSETQ. Trimming took off 5 bases at V and 5 bases at J, with 17 bases between the two ends.

A remark on this clonotype: Relative to the germline gene, one junction end is altered; a read error may explain this. V usage is TRBV20-1 and J usage is TRBJ2-4; maybe TRBD1 (6 bases). The J call may be wrong; the DNA end is better matched by TRBJ2-5. The germline V gene has CDR1 DFQATT and CDR2 SNEGSKA (reference sequence). CDR3 length: 15 amino acids. The CDR3 protein is CSVRFTGTRKETQYF. DNA for the CDR3: TGCAGTGTTAGATTCACCGGGACACGGAAAGAGACCCAGTACTTC.

This clonotype has a handful of counts. This chain links TRBV20-1 with TRBJ2-7; 11 nucleotides line up with TRBD2. V lost 6 bases to trimming and J lost 4 bases; unmatched junction nucleotides: 8. CDR3 length: 14 residues. Germline loops: CDR1 DFQATT, CDR2 SNEGSKA (reference sequence). CDR3 in amino acids: CSADLAGGRYEQYF. The CDR3 DNA sequence: TGCAGTGCCGATTTAGCGGGGGGGAGGTACGAGCAGTACTTC.

The rearrangement uses TRBV20-1 and TRBJ1-2; 7 bases match TRBD1. The length of the CDR3 is 14 residues. Trimming took 6 bases from V and 4 from J; bases not matched to a gene: 11. CDR1 and CDR2 from the germline V gene are DFQATT and SNEGSKA (reference sequence). The CDR3 region is CSADLRGRGYGYTF. The DNA of the CDR3 is TGCAGTGCCGATTTAAGGGGGCGCGGCTATGGCTACACCTTC.